What follows describes a single T cell receptor (beta chain). A junction end diverges from the germline sequence, so it may reflect a read error. Profiling relied on immunoSEQ multiplex PCR, and the TCRdb table lists in-frame clones only, not all of them. The sample consists of 130,000 to 150,000 clones, approximately 80% of them appearing once. The data were taken from a study of blood T cell repertoires in COVID-19. Sample: peripheral blood. The TCR sequence derives from a woman aged 80 or over in a cohort sampled during active or convalescent COVID-19.

CDR3 region: CASREGTDQPQHF. The CDR3 DNA is TGTGCCAGCAGGGAAGGGACAGATCAGCCCCAGCATTTT. The chain couples TRBV6-1 to TRBJ1-5, with 7 bases lining up with TRBD1. This CDR3 spans 13 amino acids. The germline V gene encodes CDR1 MNHNS and CDR2 SASEGT.